These 16 T cell receptor beta chains share one sample of origin, sequenced in a study of T cells in Graves' hyperthyroidism and ophthalmopathy. TCR beta CDR3 regions were amplified from RNA transcripts. The HTBI set primed first-round TCR CDR3 RT-PCR. TCRdb re-called the multiplex PCR reads with MiXCR, one entry per CDR3 protein. The sample includes about 530,000 distinct CDR3 sequences, more than 15% of them seen just once. Material for sequencing was blood. The source is a woman under 30 with Graves' ophthalmopathy.

At least ten counts were recorded for this clonotype. The rearrangement joins TRBV11-2 to TRBJ2-1; 9 bases fit TRBD1. In germline, CDR1 is SGHAT, CDR2 FQNNGV. This CDR3 comprises 15 residues. V lost 5 bases, J lost 3 bases, and 5 bases stayed unmatched. The CDR3 region is CASSLGDRVYNEQFF. The CDR3 DNA is TGTGCCAGCAGCCTCGGGGACAGGGTCTACAATGAGCAGTTCTTC.

This clonotype was counted many times. The gene calls are TRBV6-2 or TRBV6-3 and TRBJ1-1; the D gene is possibly TRBD1 (6 bases). Germline values: CDR1 MNHEY, CDR2 SVGEGT. This CDR3 contains 13 residues. Trimming removed 7 bases from V and 7 bases from J, with 16 bases in between. The CDR3 DNA is TGTGCCAGCAATCTCTCCCCAGGGGTTGAAGCTTTCTTT. Its translation: CASNLSPGVEAFF.

This clonotype was seen a handful of times. The DNA of the CDR3 is TGTGCCAGCAGCTTCCCTGAAGACCTAGGGGAGACCCAGTACTTC. Translated: CASSFPEDLGETQYF. This sequence joins TRBV7-9 and TRBJ2-5; unclear D gene. The CDR3 spans 15 residues. V lost 3 bases to trimming and J lost 5 bases, with 16 bases between them. Germline V gene sequence: CDR1 SEHNR, CDR2 FQNEAQ (reference sequence).

This clonotype showed up many times. The V and J genes are TRBV18 and TRBJ2-5; weak D call: TRBD2 (6 bases). The length of the CDR3 is 16 residues. Germline V lookup: CDR1 KGHSH, CDR2 LQKENI. V was cut by 2 bases and J by 1 base, with 14 bases left in between. The CDR3 sequence: CASSPDWRELQETQYF. In DNA form, the CDR3 reads TGTGCCAGCTCACCAGATTGGCGGGAACTCCAAGAGACCCAGTACTTC.

This chain joins TRBV14 and TRBJ2-7; D unresolved. V dropped 0 bases and J dropped 1 base, with 10 bases sitting between them. CDR1 SGHDN and CDR2 FVKESK come from the germline V gene. The CDR3 totals 15 residues. DNA of the CDR3: TGTGCCAGCAGCCAAGAAGGGTACAGTTCCTACGAGCAGTACTTC. It codes for CASSQEGYSSYEQYF.

Ten or more counts support this clonotype. The chain recombines TRBV12-3 or TRBV12-4 with TRBJ2-1; 8 bases are a match to TRBD2. The CDR3 has 13 amino acids. V dropped 6 bases and J dropped 9; count of bases not matched to a gene: 7. Here the CDR3 reads CASRSGRGGEQFF. CDR3 DNA sequence: TGTGCCAGCAGAAGCGGGAGAGGGGGTGAGCAGTTCTTC.

This clonotype was found many times. In DNA, the CDR3 is TGTGCCAGCAGCTTAGTAGACCGGGAAGCTTTCTTT. Its translation is CASSLVDREAFF. The rearrangement joins TRBV28 to TRBJ1-1; D gene ambiguous. The length of the CDR3 is 12 residues. With 6 bases removed from V and 8 bases from J, the gap between germline ends came to 13 bases. The germline V gene encodes CDR1 MDHEN and CDR2 SYDVKM.

This chain connects TRBV19 to TRBJ1-3; unclear D gene. The CDR3 covers 14 residues. The germline CDR1 and CDR2 sequences are LNHDA and SQIVND (reference sequence). Trimming stripped 6 bases from V and 0 bases from J, with 9 bases between. The CDR3 here is CASRDSRSGNTIYF. DNA of the CDR3: TGTGCCAGTAGAGACTCCCGCTCTGGAAACACCATATATTTT.

The rearrangement joins TRBV30 to TRBJ1-1, with TRBD1 matching over 10 bases. This CDR3 is built from 17 residues. The V gene's germline CDR1 is GTSNPN and CDR2 SVGIG (reference sequence). V shed 2 bases, J shed 5 bases, and the junction held 14 bases outside the gene matches. In nucleotides, the CDR3 is TGTGCCTGGAGTACCTCACGTGGACAGGGGGTTTGGACTGAAGCTTTCTTT. Translating it yields CAWSTSRGQGVWTEAFF.

The V call is TRBV19, the J call TRBJ2-6; D gene unclear. Trimming shortened V by 3 bases and J by 0 bases, and 6 bases separated the two germline ends. The CDR3 length is 15 residues. Germline V lookup: CDR1 LNHDA, CDR2 SQIVND (reference sequence). The CDR3 bases are TGTGCCAGTAGTATCGAGTTCTCTGGGGCCAACGTCCTGACTTTC. It is translated as CASSIEFSGANVLTF.

This clonotype has a count of ten or more. The chain joins TRBV7-9 to TRBJ1-6; 8 bases align to TRBD1. The V segment lost 5 bases and the J segment 3 bases; nucleotides outside the gene matches: 9. Looked up from germline, CDR1 is SEHNR and CDR2 is FQNEAQ (reference sequence). The CDR3 is made up of 17 amino acids. DNA for the CDR3: TGTGCCAGCAGCCTGATCGGGACAGGTCGCTATAATTCACCCCTCCACTTT. Protein product: CASSLIGTGRYNSPLHF.

This clonotype came up a few times. V usage is TRBV4-1 and J usage is TRBJ1-1; TRBD1 matches at 8 bases. J was trimmed by 10 bases and V by 1 base; bases with no gene match: 14. Germline V lookup: CDR1 MGHRA, CDR2 YSYEKL. The CDR3 extends over 16 amino acids. The CDR3 loop reads CASSQGRARQGKIAFF. DNA of the CDR3: TGCGCCAGCAGCCAAGGGCGGGCCCGACAGGGGAAAATAGCTTTCTTT.

The chain has TRBV28 and TRBJ1-1; no clear D. With 5 bases removed from V and 5 bases from J, the gap between germline ends came to 18 bases. CDR3 length: 15 amino acids. CDR1 and CDR2 (germline): MDHEN, SYDVKM. CDR3 residues: CASSDRTALRTEAFF. As DNA, the CDR3 is TGTGCCAGCAGTGACCGGACGGCACTGAGGACTGAAGCTTTCTTT.

In this sample, this clonotype turned up a few times. The gene calls are TRBV6-2 or TRBV6-3 and TRBJ2-1, with D maybe TRBD1 (5 bases). The CDR3 is 16 residues long. Germline CDR1 reads MNHEY; CDR2 reads SVGEGT. The V gene lost 0 bases and the J gene lost 0 bases, with 9 bases spanning the gap. The CDR3 bases are TGTGCCAGCAGTTACTCACAGGAGCCCTCCTACAATGAGCAGTTCTTC. It specifies CASSYSQEPSYNEQFF.

This clonotype was detected ten times or more. The chain recombines TRBV6-1 with TRBJ2-5; D not resolved. The CDR3 has 14 amino acids. Trimming removed 5 bases from V and 5 bases from J, with 15 bases in between. The V gene's germline CDR1 is MNHNS and CDR2 SASEGT. The DNA of the CDR3 is TGTGCCAGCAGTCCCCTAGGGTCTATGGAGACCCAGTACTTC. Translation gives CASSPLGSMETQYF.

This clonotype has a handful of counts. V is TRBV5-1 and J is TRBJ2-6; D remains unclear. Germline V gene sequence: CDR1 SGHRS, CDR2 YFSETQ. The V and J ends lost 2 bases and 2 bases respectively, with 11 bases between them. CDR3 length: 16 residues. This CDR3 reads CASSFEDQAGANVLTF. In DNA form, the CDR3 reads TGCGCCAGCAGCTTCGAGGACCAGGCTGGGGCCAACGTCCTGACTTTC.